The sequence of this TCR beta chain was determined in a study of T cell changes during pregnancy in multiple sclerosis. The ends lost 6 bases at V and 8 bases at J; junction bases unmatched: 12. CDR3 size: 14 residues. From germline, CDR1 is MNHEY and CDR2 SMNVEV (reference sequence). Here immunoSEQ multiplex PCR was the method, and the copy in TCRdb shows in-frame clones only, minus some. The top ten clones hold around 3.3% of a sample with 55,000 to 65,000 clones, over 85% of them seen once. This TCR was recovered from a female donor in good health, enrolled as a control in a pregnancy study. The rearrangement joins TRBV27 to TRBJ1-1; TRBD1 matches 7 bases. Material: peripheral blood, obtained in the first trimester of pregnancy. CDR3 loop: CASRPGGLTGEAFF. The CDR3 DNA is TGTGCCAGCAGACCAGGTGGCCTGACAGGGGAAGCTTTCTTT.